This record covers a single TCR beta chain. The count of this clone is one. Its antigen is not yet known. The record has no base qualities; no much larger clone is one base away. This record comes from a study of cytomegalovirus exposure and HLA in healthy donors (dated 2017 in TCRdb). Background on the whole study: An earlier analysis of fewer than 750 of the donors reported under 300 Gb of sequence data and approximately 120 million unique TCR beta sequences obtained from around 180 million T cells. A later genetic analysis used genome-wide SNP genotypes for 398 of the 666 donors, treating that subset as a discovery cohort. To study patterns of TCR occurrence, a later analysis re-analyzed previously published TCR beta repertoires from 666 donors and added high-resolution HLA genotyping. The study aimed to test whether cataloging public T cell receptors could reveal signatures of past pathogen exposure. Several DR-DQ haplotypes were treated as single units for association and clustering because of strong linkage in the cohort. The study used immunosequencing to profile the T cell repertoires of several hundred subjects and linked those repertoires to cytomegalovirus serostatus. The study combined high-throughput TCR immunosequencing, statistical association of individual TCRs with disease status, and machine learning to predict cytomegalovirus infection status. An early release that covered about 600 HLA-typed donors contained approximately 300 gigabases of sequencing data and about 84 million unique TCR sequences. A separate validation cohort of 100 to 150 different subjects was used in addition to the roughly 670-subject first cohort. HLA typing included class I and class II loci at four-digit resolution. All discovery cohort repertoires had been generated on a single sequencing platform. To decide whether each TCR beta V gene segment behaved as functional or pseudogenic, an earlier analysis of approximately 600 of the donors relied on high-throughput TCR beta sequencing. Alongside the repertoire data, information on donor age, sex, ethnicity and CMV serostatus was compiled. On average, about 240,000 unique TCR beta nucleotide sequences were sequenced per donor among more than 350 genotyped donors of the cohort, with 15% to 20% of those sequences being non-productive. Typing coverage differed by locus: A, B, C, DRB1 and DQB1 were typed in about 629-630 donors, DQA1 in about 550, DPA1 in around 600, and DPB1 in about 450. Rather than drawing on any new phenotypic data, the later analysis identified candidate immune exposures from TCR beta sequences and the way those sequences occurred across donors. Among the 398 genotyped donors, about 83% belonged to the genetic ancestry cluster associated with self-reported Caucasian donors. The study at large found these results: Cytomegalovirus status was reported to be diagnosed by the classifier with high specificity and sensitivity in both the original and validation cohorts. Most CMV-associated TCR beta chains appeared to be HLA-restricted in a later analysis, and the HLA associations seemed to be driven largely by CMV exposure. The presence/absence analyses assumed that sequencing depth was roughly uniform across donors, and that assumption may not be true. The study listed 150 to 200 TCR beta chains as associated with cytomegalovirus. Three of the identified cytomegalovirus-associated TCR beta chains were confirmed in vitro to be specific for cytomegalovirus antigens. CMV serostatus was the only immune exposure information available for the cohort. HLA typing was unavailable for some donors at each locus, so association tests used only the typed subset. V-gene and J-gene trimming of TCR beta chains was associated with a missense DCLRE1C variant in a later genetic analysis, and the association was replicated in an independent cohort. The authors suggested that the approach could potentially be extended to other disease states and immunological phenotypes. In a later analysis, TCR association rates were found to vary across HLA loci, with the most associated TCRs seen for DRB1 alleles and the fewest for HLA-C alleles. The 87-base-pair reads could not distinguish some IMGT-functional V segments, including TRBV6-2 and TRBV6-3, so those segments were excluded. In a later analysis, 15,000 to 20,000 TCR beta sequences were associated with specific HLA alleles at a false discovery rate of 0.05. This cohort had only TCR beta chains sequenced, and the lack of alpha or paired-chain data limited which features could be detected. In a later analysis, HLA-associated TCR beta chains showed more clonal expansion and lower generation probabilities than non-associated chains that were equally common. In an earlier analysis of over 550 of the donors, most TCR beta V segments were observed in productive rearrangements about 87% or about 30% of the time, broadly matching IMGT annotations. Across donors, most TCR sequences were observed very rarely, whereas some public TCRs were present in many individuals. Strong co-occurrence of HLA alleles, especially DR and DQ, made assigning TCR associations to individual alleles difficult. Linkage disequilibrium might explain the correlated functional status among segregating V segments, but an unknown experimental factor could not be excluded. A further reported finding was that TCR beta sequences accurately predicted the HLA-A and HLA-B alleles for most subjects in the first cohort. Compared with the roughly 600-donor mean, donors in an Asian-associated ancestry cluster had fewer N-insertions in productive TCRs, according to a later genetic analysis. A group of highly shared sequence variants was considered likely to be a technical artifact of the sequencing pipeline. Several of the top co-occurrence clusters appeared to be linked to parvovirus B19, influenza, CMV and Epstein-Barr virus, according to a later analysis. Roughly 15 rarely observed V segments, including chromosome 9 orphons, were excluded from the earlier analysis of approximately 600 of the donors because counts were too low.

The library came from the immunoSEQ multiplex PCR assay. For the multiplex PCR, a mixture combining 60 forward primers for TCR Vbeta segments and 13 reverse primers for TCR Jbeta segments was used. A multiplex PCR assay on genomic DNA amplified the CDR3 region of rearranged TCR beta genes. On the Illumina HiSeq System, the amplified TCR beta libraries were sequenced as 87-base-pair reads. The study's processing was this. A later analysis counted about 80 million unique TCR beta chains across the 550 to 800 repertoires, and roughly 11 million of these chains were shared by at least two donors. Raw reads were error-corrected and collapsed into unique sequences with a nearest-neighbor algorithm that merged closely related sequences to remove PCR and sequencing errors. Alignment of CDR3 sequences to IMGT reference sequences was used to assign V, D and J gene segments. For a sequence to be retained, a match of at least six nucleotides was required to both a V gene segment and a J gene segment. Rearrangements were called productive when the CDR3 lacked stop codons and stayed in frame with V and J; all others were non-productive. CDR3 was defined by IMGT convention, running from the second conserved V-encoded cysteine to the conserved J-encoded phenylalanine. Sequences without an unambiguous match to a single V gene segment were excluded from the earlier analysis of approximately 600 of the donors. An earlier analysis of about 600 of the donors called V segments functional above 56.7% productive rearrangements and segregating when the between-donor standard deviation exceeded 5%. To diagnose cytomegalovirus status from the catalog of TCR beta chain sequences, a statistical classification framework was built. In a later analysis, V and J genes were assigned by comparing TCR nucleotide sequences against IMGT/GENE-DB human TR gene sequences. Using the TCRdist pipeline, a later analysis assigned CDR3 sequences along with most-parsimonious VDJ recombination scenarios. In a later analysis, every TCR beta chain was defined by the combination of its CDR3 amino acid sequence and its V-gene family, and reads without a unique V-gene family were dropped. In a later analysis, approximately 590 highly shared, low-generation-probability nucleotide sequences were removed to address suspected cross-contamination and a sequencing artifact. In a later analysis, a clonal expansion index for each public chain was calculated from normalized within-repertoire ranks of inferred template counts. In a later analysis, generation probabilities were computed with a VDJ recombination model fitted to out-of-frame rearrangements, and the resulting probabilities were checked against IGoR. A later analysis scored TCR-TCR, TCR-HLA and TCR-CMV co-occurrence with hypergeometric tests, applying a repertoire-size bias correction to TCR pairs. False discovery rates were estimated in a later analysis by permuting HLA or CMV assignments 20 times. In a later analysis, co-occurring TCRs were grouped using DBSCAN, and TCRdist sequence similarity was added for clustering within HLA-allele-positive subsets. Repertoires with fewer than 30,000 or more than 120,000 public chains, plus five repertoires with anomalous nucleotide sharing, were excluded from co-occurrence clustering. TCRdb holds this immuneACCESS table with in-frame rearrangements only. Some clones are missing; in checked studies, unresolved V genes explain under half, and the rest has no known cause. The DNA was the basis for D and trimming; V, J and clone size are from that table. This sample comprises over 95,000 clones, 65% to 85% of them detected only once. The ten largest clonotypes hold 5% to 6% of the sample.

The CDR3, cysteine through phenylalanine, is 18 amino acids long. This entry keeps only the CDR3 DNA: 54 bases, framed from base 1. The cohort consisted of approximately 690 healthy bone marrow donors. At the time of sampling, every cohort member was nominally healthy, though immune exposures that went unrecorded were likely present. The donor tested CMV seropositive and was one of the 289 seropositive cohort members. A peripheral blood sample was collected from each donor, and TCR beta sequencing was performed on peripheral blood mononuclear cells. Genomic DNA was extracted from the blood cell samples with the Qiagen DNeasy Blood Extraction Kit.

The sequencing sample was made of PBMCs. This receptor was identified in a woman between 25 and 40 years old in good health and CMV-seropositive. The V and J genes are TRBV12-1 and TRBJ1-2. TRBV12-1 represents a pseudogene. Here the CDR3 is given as CASSHGWVGRSRDYGYTF. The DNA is TGTGCCAGCAGCCATGGTTGGGTAGGGCGGTCGAGGGACTATGGCTACACCTTC.